One and the same sample provided the 13 T cell receptor beta chains below, sequenced in a study of blood T cell repertoires in COVID-19. The repertoire was sequenced with immunoSEQ multiplex PCR; TCRdb's copy has only in-frame clones and lacks some. The sample shows 300,000 to 400,000 clones, roughly 90% of them seen only once. Sequencing was performed on PBMCs or T cells enriched from blood (not recorded which). These receptors all stem from a young woman with acute COVID-19.

This clone has just one count. The chain employs TRBV3-1 (or the pseudogene TRBV3-2) and TRBJ1-4; no clear D. CDR3 size: 14 residues. Trimming left V 1 base short and J 7 bases short, with 10 bases between. The germline gives CDR1 LGHDT, CDR2 YNNKEL (reference sequence). CDR3 nucleotide sequence: TGTGCCAGCAGCCAAGTGGGTACGGGTGAAAAACTGTTTTTT. This gives the protein CASSQVGTGEKLFF.

The rearrangement uses TRBV2 and TRBJ2-5; D remains unclear. Germline V gene sequence: CDR1 SNHLY, CDR2 FYNNEI. The CDR3 spans 14 residues. V lost 2 bases, J lost 3 bases, and 10 bases lay in between. The CDR3 DNA is TGTGCCAGCAGTGAACGGAGTCGAGAAGAGACCCAGTACTTC. It specifies CASSERSREETQYF.

This clone was picked up a small number of times. V gene TRBV4-3 combines with J gene TRBJ2-2; TRBD1 matches 9 bases. The CDR3 is 16 residues long. V shed 4 bases and J 4 bases; nucleotides not matched to a gene: 7. Per germline, CDR1 LGHNA and CDR2 YSLEER. The CDR3 loop reads CASSRWGQGGTGELFF. As DNA, the CDR3 is TGCGCCAGCAGCCGATGGGGACAGGGAGGCACCGGGGAGCTGTTTTTT.

The chain links TRBV15 to TRBJ2-1; a weak D match, TRBD1 (5 bases). V lost 4 bases to trimming and J lost 2 bases, with 9 bases between them. There are 14 residues in the CDR3. Looked up from germline, CDR1 is LNHNV and CDR2 is YYDKDF (reference sequence). The CDR3: CATSKGAPYNEQFF. CDR3 DNA: TGTGCCACCAGCAAAGGGGCCCCCTACAATGAGCAGTTCTTC. The whole variable domain, remainder taken from reference TRBV15 and TRBJ2-1, is DAMVIQNPRYQVTQFGKPVTLSCSQTLNHNVMYWYQQKSSQAPKLLFHYYDKDFNNEADTPDNFQSRRPNTSFCFLDIRSPGLGDTAMYLCATSKGAPYNEQFFGPGTRLTVL.

This clone was observed a single time. The chain employs TRBV29-1 and TRBJ2-4, with a tentative D call TRBD2 (6 bases). This CDR3 comprises 11 residues. V lost 0 bases and J lost 13, with 10 bases in between. Germline V CDR1 and CDR2: SQVTM, ANQGSEA. In DNA, the CDR3 is TGCAGCGTTGAAGAGGGGGGAAGACAGTACTTC. This sequence encodes CSVEEGGRQYF.

The V call is TRBV13, the J call TRBJ1-4; 9 nucleotides line up with TRBD1. Unmatched junction bases numbered 3, after V lost 3 bases and J lost 7 bases. The CDR3 runs to 14 residues. The germline gives CDR1 PRHDT, CDR2 FYEKMQ (reference sequence). The CDR3 bases are TGTGCCAGCAGCTTTGACAGGGGGGGTGAAAAACTGTTTTTT. Translating gives CASSFDRGGEKLFF. Complete variable domain (other parts from reference TRBV13 and TRBJ1-4): AAGVIQSPRHLIKEKRETATLKCYPIPRHDTVYWYQQGPGQDPQFLISFYEKMQSDKGSIPDRFSAQQFSDYHSELNMSSLELGDSALYFCASSFDRGGEKLFFGSGTQLSVL.

This chain uses TRBV18 with TRBJ2-3, with 14 bases fitting TRBD2. The CDR3 has 17 residues. Looked up from germline, CDR1 is KGHSH and CDR2 is LQKENI. The trim removed 3 bases at V and 4 bases at J, leaving 6 bases unmatched. The DNA for the CDR3 is TGTGCCAGCTCACCTCAAGGGACTAGCGGGGGACCAGATACGCAGTATTTT. Translated: CASSPQGTSGGPDTQYF.

The chain employs TRBV6-5 and TRBJ2-2, with TRBD1 matching 8 bases. Germline trimming cut 10 bases from V and 5 bases from J; bases unmatched to any gene: 9. This CDR3 contains 14 residues. Germline V gene sequence: CDR1 MNHEY, CDR2 SVGAGI. CDR3 loop: CATLETGETGELFF. The CDR3 DNA reads as TGTGCCACCCTCGAGACAGGGGAGACCGGGGAGCTGTTTTTT.

The rearrangement links TRBV7-3 to TRBJ2-3; no clear D gene. The V gene's germline CDR1 is SGHTA and CDR2 FQGTGA. The germline V and J ends were trimmed by 1 base and 2 bases, with 10 bases remaining between them. The CDR3 is made up of 15 amino acids. CDR3: CASSLNAGITDTQYF. The CDR3 nucleotides are TGTGCCAGCAGCTTAAATGCAGGCATCACAGATACGCAGTATTTT.

The chain recombines TRBV27 with TRBJ1-5; 8 nucleotides line up with TRBD1. Germline CDR1 MNHEY, CDR2 SMNVEV (reference sequence). This CDR3 has 15 residues. The V segment lost 6 bases and the J segment 6 bases; nucleotides outside the gene matches: 10. The CDR3 spells CASRSGTGFTQPQHF. CDR3 sequence (DNA): TGTGCCAGCAGATCCGGGACAGGTTTTACTCAGCCCCAGCATTTT.

This clone turned up a few times. The CDR3 DNA follows: TGCGCCAGCAGCTCGGACAAGCCCTACGAGCAGTACTTC. It yields the protein CASSSDKPYEQYF. J is TRBJ2-7 and V is TRBV10-2; tentative D call: TRBD1 (5 bases). Between the trimmed V and J ends, which lost 6 bases and 2 bases, there was a span of 11 bases. Germline V gene data show CDR1 as WSHSY and CDR2 as SAAADI. This CDR3 has 13 residues.

This chain links TRBV10-2 with TRBJ2-2, with 8 bases aligning to TRBD1. Germline values: CDR1 WSHSY, CDR2 SAAADI. V was clipped by 7 bases and J by 4 bases; unmatched bases: 11. There are 16 residues in the CDR3. The CDR3 is CASTTRTGSGTGELFF. The CDR3 bases are TGCGCCAGCACGACCCGGACAGGGTCGGGCACCGGGGAGCTGTTTTTT.

This sequence joins TRBV24-1 and TRBJ2-3; maybe TRBD1 (5 bases). V gave up 4 bases and J gave up 0 bases, with 22 bases separating them. This CDR3 has 19 residues. Germline V gene lookup returns CDR1 KGHDR and CDR2 SFDVKD. The CDR3 sequence is CATSDRSGHRTESTDTQYF. The DNA for the CDR3 is TGTGCCACCAGTGACCGTTCAGGACATCGAACCGAAAGCACAGATACGCAGTATTTT.